A selection of T cell receptor beta chains follows, all from one sample in a study of blood T cell repertoires in COVID-19. Repertoires were generated with immunoSEQ multiplex PCR, while TCRdb's copy carries only in-frame clones and drops some. Among 150,000 or so clones listed, about four fifths were seen once. Sequencing input: peripheral blood. These receptor sequences come from a human donor with acute or convalescent COVID-19. The donor label of this sample is uncertain. Each CDR3 is given without its conserved first and last residue. Rows may omit the clone size; those that give it use once, few, many or a size class.

V	size	CDR3
TRBV20-1	.	SASVLYGYT
TRBV6-5	few	ASSYSTGTGENEQF
TRBV5-1	once	ASSLGSGQRQPQH
TRBV30	.	AYGQGSGTGELF
TRBV19	.	ASSRQAQRSYEQY
TRBV6-5	.	ASSLVGTGGNTIY
TRBV7-6	once	ASSPRPDMNTEAF
TRBV28	.	ASKGGNNSPLH
TRBV5-6	.	ASSFELASSYNSPLH
TRBV5-4	.	ASSLDRPNEKLF
TRBV9	.	ASSPAAGIQPQH
TRBV24-1	.	ATSDPPVDRQF
TRBV9	few	ASNERFSTDTQY
TRBV5-1	.	ASKLAGGPDEQF
TRBV7-3	few	ASSPRAGGDIQY
TRBV3-1/TRBV3-2	.	ASSQGTRGELF